This T cell receptor beta chain was found in a study of cytomegalovirus exposure and HLA in healthy donors. Study-wide context: There were 117 million unique TCR beta sequences, drawn from about 179 million T cells, in an earlier analysis.

Both 60 Vbeta primers and 13 Jbeta primers went into the PCR. Clones were sequenced by immunoSEQ multiplex PCR, and TCRdb holds only the in-frame ones, with some missing. Here the sample table reports 140,000 to 150,000 clones. Findings and caveats of the study: It emerged from a later analysis that several of the most significant clusters appeared to be linked to common viral pathogens. Donors were assumed by presence/absence analyses to have roughly uniform sequencing depth.

As for this clone: Its antigen is as yet unknown.

The V gene's germline CDR1 is MNHEY and CDR2 SVGAGI. V shed 3 bases and J shed 0 bases, with 11 bases lying between them. CDR3 length equals 15 residues. This receptor was taken from a male donor in good health and CMV-seronegative. Sequences were obtained from PBMCs. The chain is built from TRBV6-5 and TRBJ2-5; maybe TRBD1 (5 bases). CDR3 in DNA: TGTGCCAGCAGTTATCACCAGGGTGACCAAGAGACCCAGTACTTC. Translation gives CASSYHQGDQETQYF.